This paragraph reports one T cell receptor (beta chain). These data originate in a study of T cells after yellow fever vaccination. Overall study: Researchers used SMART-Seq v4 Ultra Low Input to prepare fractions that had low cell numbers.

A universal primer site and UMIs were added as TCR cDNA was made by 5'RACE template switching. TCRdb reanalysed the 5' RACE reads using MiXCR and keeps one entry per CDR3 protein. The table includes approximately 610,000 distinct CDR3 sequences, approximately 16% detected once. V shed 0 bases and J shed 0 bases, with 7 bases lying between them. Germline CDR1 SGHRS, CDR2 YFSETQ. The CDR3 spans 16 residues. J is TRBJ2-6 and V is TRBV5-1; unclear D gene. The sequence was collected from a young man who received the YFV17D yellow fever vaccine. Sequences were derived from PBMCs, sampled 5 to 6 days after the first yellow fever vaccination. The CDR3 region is CASSLGHRSGANVLTF. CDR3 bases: TGCGCCAGCAGCTTGGGACATCGCTCTGGGGCCAACGTCCTGACTTTC.